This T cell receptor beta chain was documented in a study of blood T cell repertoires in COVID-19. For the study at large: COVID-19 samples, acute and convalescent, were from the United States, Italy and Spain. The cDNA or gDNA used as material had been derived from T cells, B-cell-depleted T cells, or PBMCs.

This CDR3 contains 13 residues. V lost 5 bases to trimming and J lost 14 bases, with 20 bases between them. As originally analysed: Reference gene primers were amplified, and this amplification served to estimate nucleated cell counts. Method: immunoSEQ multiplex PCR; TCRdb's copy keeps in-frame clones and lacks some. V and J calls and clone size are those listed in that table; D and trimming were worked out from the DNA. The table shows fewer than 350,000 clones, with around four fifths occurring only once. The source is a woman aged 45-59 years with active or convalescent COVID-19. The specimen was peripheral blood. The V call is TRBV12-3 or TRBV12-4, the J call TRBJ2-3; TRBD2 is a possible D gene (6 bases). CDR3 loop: CASSPPRGTEGYF. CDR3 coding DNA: TGTGCCAGCAGTCCTCCCCGGGGGACCGAGGGGTATTTT.